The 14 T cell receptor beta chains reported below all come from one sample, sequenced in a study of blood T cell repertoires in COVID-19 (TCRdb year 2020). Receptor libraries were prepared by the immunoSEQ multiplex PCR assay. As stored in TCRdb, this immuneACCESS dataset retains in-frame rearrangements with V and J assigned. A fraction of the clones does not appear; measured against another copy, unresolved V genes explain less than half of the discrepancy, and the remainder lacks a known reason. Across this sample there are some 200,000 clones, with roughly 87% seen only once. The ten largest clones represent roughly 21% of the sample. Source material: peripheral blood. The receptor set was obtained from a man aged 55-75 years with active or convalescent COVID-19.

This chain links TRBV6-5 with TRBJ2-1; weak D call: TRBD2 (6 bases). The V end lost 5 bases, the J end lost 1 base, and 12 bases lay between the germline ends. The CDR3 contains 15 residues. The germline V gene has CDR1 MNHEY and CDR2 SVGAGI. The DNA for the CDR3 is TGTGCCAGCAGTCGAATGACTAGTTCCTACAATGAGCAGTTCTTC. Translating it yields CASSRMTSSYNEQFF.

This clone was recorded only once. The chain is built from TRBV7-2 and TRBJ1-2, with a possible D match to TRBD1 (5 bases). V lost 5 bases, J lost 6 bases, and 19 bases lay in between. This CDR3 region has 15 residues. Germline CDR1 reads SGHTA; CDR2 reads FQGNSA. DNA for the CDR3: TGTGCCAGCAGCACACATCTGGGGGGTTCAGATGGCTACACCTTC. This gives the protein CASSTHLGGSDGYTF.

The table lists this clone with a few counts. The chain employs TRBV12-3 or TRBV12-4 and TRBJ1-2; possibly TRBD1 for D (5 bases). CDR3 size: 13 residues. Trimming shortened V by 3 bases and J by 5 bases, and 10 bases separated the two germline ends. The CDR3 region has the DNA TGTGCCAGCAGTTTCGACAGTCGTTATGGCTACACCTTC. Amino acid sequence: CASSFDSRYGYTF.

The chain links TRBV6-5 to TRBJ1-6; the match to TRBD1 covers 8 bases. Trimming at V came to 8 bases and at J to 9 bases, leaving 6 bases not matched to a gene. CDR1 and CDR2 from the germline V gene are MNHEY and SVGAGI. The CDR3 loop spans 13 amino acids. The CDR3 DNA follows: TGTGCCAGCTCCAGGGGGCTAGGTTCACCCCTCCACTTT. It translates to CASSRGLGSPLHF.

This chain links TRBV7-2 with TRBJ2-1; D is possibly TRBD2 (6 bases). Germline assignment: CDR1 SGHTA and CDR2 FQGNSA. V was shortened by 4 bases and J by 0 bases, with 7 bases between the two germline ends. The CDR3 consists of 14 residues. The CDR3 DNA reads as TGTGCCAGCAGCTGGAGGGGCTCCTACAATGAGCAGTTCTTC. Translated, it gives CASSWRGSYNEQFF.

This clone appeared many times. The DNA of the CDR3 is TGTGCCAGTAGTATAGATCGACGGGGGATCTATGGCTACACCTTC. It translates to CASSIDRRGIYGYTF. V and J are TRBV19 and TRBJ1-2; maybe TRBD1 (5 bases). The CDR3 has 15 amino acids. Per the germline V gene, CDR1 is LNHDA and CDR2 is SQIVND (reference sequence). The V end lost 0 bases, the J end lost 4 bases, and 12 bases lay between the germline ends.

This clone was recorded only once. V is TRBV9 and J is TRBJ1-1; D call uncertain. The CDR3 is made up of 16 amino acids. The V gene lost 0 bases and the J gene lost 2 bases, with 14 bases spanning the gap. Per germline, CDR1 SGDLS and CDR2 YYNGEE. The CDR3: CASSVETEVFNTEAFF. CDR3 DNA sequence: TGTGCCAGCAGCGTAGAGACTGAGGTGTTTAACACTGAAGCTTTCTTT.

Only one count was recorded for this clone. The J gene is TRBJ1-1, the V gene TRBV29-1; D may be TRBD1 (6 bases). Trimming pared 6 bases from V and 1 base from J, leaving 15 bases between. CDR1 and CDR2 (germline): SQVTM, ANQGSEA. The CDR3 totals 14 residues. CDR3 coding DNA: TGCAGCGTCTCGAGGGGGACGCCGAACACTGAAGCTTTCTTT. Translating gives CSVSRGTPNTEAFF.

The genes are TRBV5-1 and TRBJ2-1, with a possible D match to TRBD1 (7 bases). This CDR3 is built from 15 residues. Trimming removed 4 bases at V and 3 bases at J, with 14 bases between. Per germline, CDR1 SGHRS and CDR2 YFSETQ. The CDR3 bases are TGCGCCAGCAGCACGGAGGGGGCCAACTACAATGAGCAGTTCTTC. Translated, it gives CASSTEGANYNEQFF. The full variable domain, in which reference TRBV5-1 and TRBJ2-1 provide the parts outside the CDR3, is KAGVTQTPRYLIKTRGQQVTLSCSPISGHRSVSWYQQTPGQGLQFLFEYFSETQRNKGNFPGRFSGRQFSNSRSEMNVSTLELGDSALYLCASSTEGANYNEQFFGPGTRLTVL.

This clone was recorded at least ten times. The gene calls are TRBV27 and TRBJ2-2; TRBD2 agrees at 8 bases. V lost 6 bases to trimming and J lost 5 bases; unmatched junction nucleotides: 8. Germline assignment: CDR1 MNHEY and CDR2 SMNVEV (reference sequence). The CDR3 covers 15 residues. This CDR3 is CASRFIAGRTGELFF. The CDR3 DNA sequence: TGTGCCAGCAGATTCATAGCGGGGCGAACCGGGGAGCTGTTTTTT.

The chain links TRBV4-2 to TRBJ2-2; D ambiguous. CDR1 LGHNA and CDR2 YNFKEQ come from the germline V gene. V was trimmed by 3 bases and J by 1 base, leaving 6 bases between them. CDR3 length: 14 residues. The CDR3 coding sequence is TGTGCCAGCAGCCATTCGGGGAACACCGGGGAGCTGTTTTTT. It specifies CASSHSGNTGELFF.

The chain's CDR3 is CASSPGTSPYNEQFF. The CDR3 nucleotides are TGTGCCAGCAGCCCCGGGACTAGCCCCTACAATGAGCAGTTCTTC. V is TRBV6-6 and J is TRBJ2-1; TRBD2 matches 9 bases. There are 15 residues in the CDR3. Germline CDR1 MNHNY, CDR2 SVGAGI (reference sequence). After removal of 6 bases from V and 2 bases from J, the junction contained 5 bases not matched to a gene.

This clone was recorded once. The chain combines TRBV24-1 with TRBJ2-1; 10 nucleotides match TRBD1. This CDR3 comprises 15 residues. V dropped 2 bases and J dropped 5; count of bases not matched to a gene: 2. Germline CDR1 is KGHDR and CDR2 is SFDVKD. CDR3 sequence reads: CATSDSGTGDNEQFF. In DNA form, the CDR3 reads TGTGCCACCAGTGATTCCGGGACAGGGGACAATGAGCAGTTCTTC.

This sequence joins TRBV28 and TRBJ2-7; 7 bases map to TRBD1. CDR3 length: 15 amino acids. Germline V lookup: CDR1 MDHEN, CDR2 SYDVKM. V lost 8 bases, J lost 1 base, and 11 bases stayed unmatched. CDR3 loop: CASGLTGTASYEQYF. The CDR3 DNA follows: TGTGCCAGCGGACTCACCGGGACAGCTTCCTACGAGCAGTACTTC.